Listed below are T cell receptor beta chains from one sample, sequenced in a study of blood T cell repertoires in COVID-19. The protocol was immunoSEQ multiplex PCR, while the TCRdb copy is restricted to in-frame clones and leaves out a portion. Among 90,000 or so clones listed, 88% were seen once. Specimen: peripheral blood. The source of these receptors is an elderly man with acute or convalescent COVID-19. The CDR3 runs from the conserved cysteine through the conserved F or W. The order of the fields is D gene, J gene, clone size, V gene, CDR3 protein, CDR3 DNA. The D gene is left open where the match is weak. Clone size is stated in some rows and not others, as once, few, many or a class when expanded.

D gene: TRBD1; J gene: TRBJ2-3; clone size: .; V gene: TRBV19; CDR3 protein: CASSGTGLTDTQYF; CDR3 DNA: TGTGCCAGTTCCGGGACAGGCCTCACAGATACGCAGTATTTT
D gene: TRBD1; J gene: TRBJ1-1; clone size: once; V gene: TRBV29-1; CDR3 protein: CSDGQGAVTEAFF; CDR3 DNA: TGCAGCGATGGACAGGGAGCCGTCACTGAAGCTTTCTTT
D gene: TRBD1; J gene: TRBJ1-1; clone size: .; V gene: TRBV6-5; CDR3 protein: CASRITGGMNTEAFF; CDR3 DNA: TGTGCCAGCAGGATAACAGGGGGCATGAACACTGAAGCTTTCTTT
D gene: TRBD1; J gene: TRBJ1-2; clone size: .; V gene: TRBV19; CDR3 protein: CASRGQGYGYTF; CDR3 DNA: TGTGCCAGTAGGGGACAGGGTTATGGCTACACCTTC
D gene: .; J gene: TRBJ1-2; clone size: once; V gene: TRBV19; CDR3 protein: CASSIGTGTLTF; CDR3 DNA: TGTGCCAGTAGTATCGGAACCGGGACACTCACCTTC
D gene: .; J gene: TRBJ1-5; clone size: .; V gene: TRBV24-1; CDR3 protein: CATSLRGGQPQHF; CDR3 DNA: TGTGCCACCAGTTTGAGGGGAGGACAGCCCCAGCATTTT
D gene: .; J gene: TRBJ2-3; clone size: .; V gene: TRBV10-2; CDR3 protein: CASSADRKGGTDTQYF; CDR3 DNA: TGCGCCAGCAGTGCCGACCGGAAGGGGGGCACAGATACGCAGTATTTT
D gene: .; J gene: TRBJ1-1; clone size: .; V gene: TRBV7-3; CDR3 protein: CASSSPKLTRNTEAFF; CDR3 DNA: TGTGCCAGCAGCTCACCAAAGTTAACTCGGAACACTGAAGCTTTCTTT
D gene: TRBD2; J gene: TRBJ2-2; clone size: .; V gene: TRBV27; CDR3 protein: CASSFRLAGGTGELFF; CDR3 DNA: TGTGCCAGCAGTTTTAGACTAGCGGGGGGCACCGGGGAGCTGTTTTTT
D gene: .; J gene: TRBJ1-2; clone size: .; V gene: TRBV2; CDR3 protein: CASSSLAGYGYTF; CDR3 DNA: TGTGCCAGCAGTAGTCTCGCAGGCTATGGCTACACCTTC
D gene: .; J gene: TRBJ1-5; clone size: .; V gene: TRBV18; CDR3 protein: CASSPLNGQPQHF; CDR3 DNA: TGTGCCAGCTCACCACTGAACGGTCAGCCCCAGCATTTT
D gene: .; J gene: TRBJ2-3; clone size: .; V gene: TRBV7-9; CDR3 protein: CASSFSADTQYF; CDR3 DNA: TGTGCCAGCAGCTTTTCGGCAGATACGCAGTATTTT
D gene: TRBD2; J gene: TRBJ2-2; clone size: once; V gene: TRBV30; CDR3 protein: CAWKLREVNTGELFF; CDR3 DNA: TGTGCCTGGAAACTCCGGGAGGTTAACACCGGGGAGCTGTTTTTT
D gene: .; J gene: TRBJ1-4; clone size: .; V gene: TRBV4-1; CDR3 protein: CASSQGYGSINEKLFF; CDR3 DNA: TGCGCCAGCAGCCAAGGGTATGGGAGCATTAATGAAAAACTGTTTTTT
D gene: .; J gene: TRBJ2-1; clone size: .; V gene: TRBV7-8; CDR3 protein: CASHGGGLAEYNEQFF; CDR3 DNA: TGTGCCAGCCACGGAGGGGGGCTAGCGGAGTACAATGAGCAGTTCTTC
D gene: .; J gene: TRBJ1-6; clone size: .; V gene: TRBV6-6; CDR3 protein: CASSDQGLYNSPLHF; CDR3 DNA: TGTGCCAGCAGCGACCAGGGACTATATAATTCACCCCTCCACTTT
D gene: .; J gene: TRBJ2-3; clone size: .; V gene: TRBV7-3; CDR3 protein: CASSLRGLSTDTQYF; CDR3 DNA: TGTGCCAGCAGCTTAAGGGGCCTAAGCACAGATACGCAGTATTTT
D gene: .; J gene: TRBJ2-5; clone size: .; V gene: TRBV7-2; CDR3 protein: CASSLVSGQETQYF; CDR3 DNA: TGTGCCAGCAGCTTAGTGAGCGGACAAGAGACCCAGTACTTC
D gene: .; J gene: TRBJ2-7; clone size: .; V gene: TRBV7-9; CDR3 protein: CASSRESSYEQYF; CDR3 DNA: TGTGCCAGCAGCCGGGAAAGCTCCTACGAGCAGTACTTC
D gene: .; J gene: TRBJ1-2; clone size: .; V gene: TRBV5-6; CDR3 protein: CASSPETGVGYGYTF; CDR3 DNA: TGTGCCAGCAGCCCCGAGACGGGGGTTGGCTATGGCTACACCTTC
D gene: .; J gene: TRBJ2-3; clone size: .; V gene: TRBV2; CDR3 protein: CASSSQGASTDTQYF; CDR3 DNA: TGTGCCAGCAGTTCGCAGGGTGCTAGTACGGATACGCAGTATTTT
D gene: .; J gene: TRBJ2-3; clone size: .; V gene: TRBV9; CDR3 protein: CASSPLRQSTDTQYF; CDR3 DNA: TGTGCCAGCAGCCCTCTTCGACAGAGCACAGATACGCAGTATTTT
D gene: .; J gene: TRBJ2-1; clone size: .; V gene: TRBV18; CDR3 protein: CASSPSEGEGLF; CDR3 DNA: TGTGCCAGCTCACCAAGCGAGGGGGAAGGGCTCTTC
D gene: .; J gene: TRBJ1-1; clone size: .; V gene: TRBV12-3/TRBV12-4; CDR3 protein: CASTLQLNTEAFF; CDR3 DNA: TGTGCCAGCACCTTACAGTTGAACACTGAAGCTTTCTTT
D gene: .; J gene: TRBJ1-6; clone size: .; V gene: TRBV6-5; CDR3 protein: CASSPRTANNSPLHF; CDR3 DNA: TGTGCCAGCAGTCCTCGGACAGCCAATAATTCACCCCTCCACTTT
D gene: .; J gene: TRBJ1-2; clone size: .; V gene: TRBV7-3; CDR3 protein: CASSLGTGDGYTF; CDR3 DNA: TGTGCCAGCAGCTTGGGGACGGGGGATGGCTACACCTTC
D gene: .; J gene: TRBJ1-1; clone size: .; V gene: TRBV6-5; CDR3 protein: CASNLRVLDTEAFF; CDR3 DNA: TGTGCCAGCAATCTCAGGGTCCTTGACACTGAAGCTTTCTTT
D gene: TRBD2; J gene: TRBJ2-1; clone size: few; V gene: TRBV3-1/TRBV3-2; CDR3 protein: CASSQMSGGVNEQFF; CDR3 DNA: TGTGCCAGCAGCCAAATGAGCGGGGGGGTAAATGAGCAGTTCTTC